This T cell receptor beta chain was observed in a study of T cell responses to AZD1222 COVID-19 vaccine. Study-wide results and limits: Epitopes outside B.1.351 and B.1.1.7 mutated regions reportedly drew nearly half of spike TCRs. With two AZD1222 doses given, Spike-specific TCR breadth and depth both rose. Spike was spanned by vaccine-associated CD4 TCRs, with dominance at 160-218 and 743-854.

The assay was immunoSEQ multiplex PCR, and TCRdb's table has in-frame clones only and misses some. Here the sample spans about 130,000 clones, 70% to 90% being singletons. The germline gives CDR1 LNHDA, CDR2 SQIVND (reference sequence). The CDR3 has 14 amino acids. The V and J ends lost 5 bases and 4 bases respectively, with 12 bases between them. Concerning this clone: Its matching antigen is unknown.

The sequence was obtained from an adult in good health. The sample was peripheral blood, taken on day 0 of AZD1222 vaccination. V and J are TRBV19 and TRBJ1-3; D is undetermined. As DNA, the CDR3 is TGTGCCAGTAGTTTCGGCGGACGCGGAAACACCATATATTTT. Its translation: CASSFGGRGNTIYF.